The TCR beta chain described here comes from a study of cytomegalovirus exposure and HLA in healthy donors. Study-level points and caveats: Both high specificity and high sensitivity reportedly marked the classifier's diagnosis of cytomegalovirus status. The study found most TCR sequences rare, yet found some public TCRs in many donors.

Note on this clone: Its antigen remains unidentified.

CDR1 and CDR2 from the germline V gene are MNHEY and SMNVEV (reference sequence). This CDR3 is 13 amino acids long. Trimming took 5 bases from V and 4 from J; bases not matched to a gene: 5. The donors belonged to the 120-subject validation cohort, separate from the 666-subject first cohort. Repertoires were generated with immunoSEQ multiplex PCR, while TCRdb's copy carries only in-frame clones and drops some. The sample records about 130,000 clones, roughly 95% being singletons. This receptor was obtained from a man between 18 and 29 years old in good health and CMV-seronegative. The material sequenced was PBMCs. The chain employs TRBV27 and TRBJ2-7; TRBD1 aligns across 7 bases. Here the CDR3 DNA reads TGTGCCAGCAGTCTGGGACAGTTATACGAGCAGTACTTC. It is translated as CASSLGQLYEQYF.